The clone carrying this T cell receptor beta chain has a count of ten or more. This entry is derived from a study of T cell repertoires in cytomegalovirus infection. About the research overall: Public TCR beta signatures provided an indication of both CMV infection and a matching HLA type.

CDR1 is SGHKS and CDR2 is YYEKEE in the germline V gene (reference sequence). The length of the CDR3 is 14 residues. Trimming left V 5 bases short and J 4 bases short, with 12 bases between. MiXCR was run by TCRdb on the reads, yielding one entry per CDR3 protein. The sample records roughly 500,000 distinct CDR3 sequences, 11% being singletons. The source material was PBMCs. This chain joins TRBV5-5 and TRBJ1-4, with D maybe TRBD1 (5 bases). This sequence was found in a human donor in good health (CMV status not recorded). Some clones in this sample may be carry-over from other donors' samples. CDR3 DNA: TGTGCCAGCAGTTTTCGGGGCGGTAATGAAAAACTGTTTTTT. This translates into CASSFRGGNEKLFF.